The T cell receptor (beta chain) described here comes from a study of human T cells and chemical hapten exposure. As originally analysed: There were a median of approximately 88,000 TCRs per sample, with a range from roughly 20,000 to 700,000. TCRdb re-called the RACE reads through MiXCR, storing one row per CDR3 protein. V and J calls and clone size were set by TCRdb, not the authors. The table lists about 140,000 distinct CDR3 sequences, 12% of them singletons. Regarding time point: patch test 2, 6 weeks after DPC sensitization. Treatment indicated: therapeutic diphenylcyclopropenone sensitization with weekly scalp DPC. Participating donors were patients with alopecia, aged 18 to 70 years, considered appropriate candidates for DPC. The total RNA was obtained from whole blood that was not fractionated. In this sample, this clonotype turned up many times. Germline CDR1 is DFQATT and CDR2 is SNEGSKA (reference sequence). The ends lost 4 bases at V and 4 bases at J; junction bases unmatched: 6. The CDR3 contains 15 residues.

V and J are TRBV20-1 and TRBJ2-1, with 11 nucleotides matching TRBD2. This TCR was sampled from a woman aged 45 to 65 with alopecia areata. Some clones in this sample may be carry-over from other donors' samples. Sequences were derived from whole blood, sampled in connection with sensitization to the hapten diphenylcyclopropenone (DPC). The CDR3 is CSAKRTSGLYNEQFF. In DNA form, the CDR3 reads TGCAGTGCTAAACGGACTAGCGGGCTATACAATGAGCAGTTCTTC.